This passage covers 23 T cell receptor beta chains from one sample sequenced in a study of T cell responses to AZD1222 COVID-19 vaccine. TCRdb's copy holds only in-frame clones and misses some; the assay was immunoSEQ multiplex PCR. The sample consists of roughly 170,000 clones, over 80% of them appearing once. Here the sequenced sample was peripheral blood, taken on day 0 of AZD1222 vaccination. The receptors stem from an adult in good health.

V usage is TRBV5-6 and J usage is TRBJ2-5; D possibly matches TRBD1 or TRBD2 (5 bases each). The CDR3 contains 11 residues. Trimming cost V 3 bases and J 5 bases, with 5 bases left between them. CDR1 SGHDT and CDR2 YYEEEE come from the germline V gene. The CDR3 is CASSWGETQYF. As DNA, the CDR3 is TGTGCCAGCAGCTGGGGGGAGACCCAGTACTTC.

This clone has only a few counts. The chain combines TRBV30 with TRBJ1-5, with a weak D call TRBD1 (6 bases). V was cut by 2 bases and J by 8 bases, with 16 bases left in between. This CDR3 is built from 14 residues. Germline CDR1 reads GTSNPN; CDR2 reads SVGIG (reference sequence). The CDR3 loop is CAWSPIRGAEPQHF. In nucleotides, the CDR3 is TGTGCCTGGAGTCCCATCAGGGGTGCGGAGCCCCAGCATTTT.

This chain joins TRBV9 and TRBJ1-4, with D uncertain. The V and J ends lost 3 bases and 7 bases respectively, with 10 bases between them. The CDR3 is 13 amino acids. Germline loops: CDR1 SGDLS, CDR2 YYNGEE. The CDR3 sequence is CASSADIGEKLFF. CDR3 in DNA: TGTGCCAGCAGCGCCGACATAGGTGAAAAACTGTTTTTT.

The chain combines TRBV28 with TRBJ1-6; the match to TRBD1 covers 7 bases. The J segment lost 5 bases and the V segment lost 5 bases, leaving 6 bases of the junction unmatched. Germline CDR1 and CDR2: MDHEN and SYDVKM. The CDR3 runs 15 residues. CDR3 sequence (DNA): TGTGCCAGCAGTACGCCTCAGGGGGATAATTCACCCCTCCACTTT. Its protein product is CASSTPQGDNSPLHF. Drawing the rest from reference TRBV28 and TRBJ1-6, the complete variable domain is DVKVTQSSRYLVKRTGEKVFLECVQDMDHENMFWYRQDPGLGLRLIYFSYDVKMKEKGDIPEGYSVSREKKERFSLILESASTNQTSMYLCASSTPQGDNSPLHFGNGTRLTVT.

A single count supports this clone. This sequence joins TRBV24-1 and TRBJ1-1; tentatively, D is TRBD1 (6 bases). Trimming took off 0 bases at V and 1 base at J, with 11 bases between the two ends. CDR3 size: 16 residues. The germline gives CDR1 KGHDR, CDR2 SFDVKD. CDR3 loop: CATSDLGTRKNTEAFF. CDR3 bases: TGTGCCACCAGTGATTTGGGGACAAGGAAGAACACTGAAGCTTTCTTT.

The chain joins TRBV30 to TRBJ2-1; no clear D. CDR3 length: 12 residues. With 3 bases removed from V and 0 bases from J, the gap between germline ends came to 3 bases. Germline V gene lookup returns CDR1 GTSNPN and CDR2 SVGIG (reference sequence). For the CDR3, the DNA is TGTGCCTGGAGATTCTCCTACAATGAGCAGTTCTTC. This encodes CAWRFSYNEQFF.

The V and J genes are TRBV30 and TRBJ2-1, with TRBD2 identical over 10 bases. Germline trimming cut 2 bases from V and 2 bases from J; bases unmatched to any gene: 9. This CDR3 spans 17 amino acids. Germline CDR1 and CDR2: GTSNPN and SVGIG (reference sequence). The DNA for the CDR3 is TGTGCCTGGAGTTTACTGGCTAGCGGGAGCCCCTACAATGAGCAGTTCTTC. This codes for CAWSLLASGSPYNEQFF. Full variable domain (missing parts from reference TRBV30 and TRBJ2-1): SQTIHQWPATLVQPVGSPLSLECTVEGTSNPNLYWYRQAAGRGLQLLFYSVGIGQISSEVPQNLSASRPQDRQFILSSKKLLLSDSGFYLCAWSLLASGSPYNEQFFGPGTRLTVL.

The sample holds one count of this clone. V gene TRBV3-1 (or the pseudogene TRBV3-2) combines with J gene TRBJ2-7; D is undetermined. CDR3 size: 13 residues. The ends were cut back, 4 bases at V and 0 bases at J, with 7 bases in the middle. Germline assignment: CDR1 LGHDT and CDR2 YNNKEL (reference sequence). The CDR3 nucleotides are TGTGCCAGCAGCCCAACAGACTCCTACGAGCAGTACTTC. Its translation is CASSPTDSYEQYF.

The chain has TRBV7-2 and TRBJ1-1; TRBD1 matches 7 bases. The germline gives CDR1 SGHTA, CDR2 FQGNSA. This CDR3 is 16 amino acids long. V lost 5 bases, J lost 4 bases, and 13 bases stayed unmatched. The CDR3 sequence: CASSTQGGLVGTEAFF. The CDR3 region has the DNA TGTGCCAGCAGCACCCAGGGGGGGTTAGTAGGCACTGAAGCTTTCTTT.

J is TRBJ2-7 and V is TRBV19; 9 nucleotides line up with TRBD1. Germline CDR1 reads LNHDA; CDR2 reads SQIVND (reference sequence). After removal of 7 bases from V and 0 bases from J, the junction contained 10 bases not matched to a gene. The CDR3 sequence is 16 residues long. The CDR3 bases are TGTGCCAGTACCGAAAGAGGGACAGGGAGCTCCTACGAGCAGTACTTC. Translation gives CASTERGTGSSYEQYF.

The rearrangement uses TRBV6-5 and TRBJ2-2; D remains unclear. Germline CDR1 MNHEY, CDR2 SVGAGI. V lost 2 bases and J 2 bases, leaving 6 bases between the germline ends. The CDR3 consists of 14 residues. Here the CDR3 reads CASSYKPNTGELFF. The CDR3 DNA is TGTGCCAGCAGTTACAAACCTAACACCGGGGAGCTGTTTTTT.

The rearrangement joins TRBV19 to TRBJ2-5; D gene ambiguous. The CDR3 consists of 14 residues. V shed 5 bases and J shed 3 bases, with 13 bases lying between them. Per germline, CDR1 LNHDA and CDR2 SQIVND (reference sequence). The CDR3 DNA sequence: TGTGCCAGTAGTTCCCAACTTCTGGAAGAGACCCAGTACTTC. Amino acid sequence: CASSSQLLEETQYF. Complete variable domain (other parts from reference TRBV19 and TRBJ2-5): DGGITQSPKYLFRKEGQNVTLSCEQNLNHDAMYWYRQDPGQGLRLIYYSQIVNDFQKGDIAEGYSVSREKKESFPLTVTSAQKNPTAFYLCASSSQLLEETQYFGPGTRLLVL.

The chain uses TRBV3-1 (or the pseudogene TRBV3-2) and TRBJ2-7; possibly TRBD1 or TRBD2 for D (6 bases each). Trimming shortened V by 2 bases and J by 3 bases, and 8 bases separated the two germline ends. The germline V gene encodes CDR1 LGHDT and CDR2 YNNKEL (reference sequence). This CDR3 has 13 amino acids. The CDR3 region is CASSQKGGYEQYF. The CDR3 DNA follows: TGTGCCAGCAGCCAAAAGGGGGGCTACGAGCAGTACTTC.

The V call is TRBV29-1, the J call TRBJ2-7; D is undetermined. The ends were cut back, 4 bases at V and 2 bases at J, with 12 bases in the middle. CDR3 size: 13 residues. Germline assignment: CDR1 SQVTM and CDR2 ANQGSEA. The CDR3 region is CSVALGKTYEQYF. CDR3 sequence (DNA): TGCAGCGTTGCCCTGGGGAAGACCTACGAGCAGTACTTC.

This clone was counted a single time. The chain carries TRBV2 and TRBJ1-5; D not resolved. Germline assignment: CDR1 SNHLY and CDR2 FYNNEI. Deletions cut 2 bases from V and 1 base from J, with 9 bases between. CDR3 length equals 15 residues. CDR3 residues: CASSEQRPSNQPQHF. For the CDR3, the DNA is TGTGCCAGCAGTGAACAACGACCGAGCAATCAGCCCCAGCATTTT.

The chain employs TRBV5-1 and TRBJ2-3, with TRBD1 matching over 7 bases. V was clipped by 3 bases and J by 2 bases; unmatched bases: 3. This CDR3 spans 14 amino acids. CDR1 is SGHRS and CDR2 is YFSETQ in the germline V gene. In nucleotides, the CDR3 is TGCGCCAGCAGCTCGACAGGGTTCACAGATACGCAGTATTTT. This codes for CASSSTGFTDTQYF.

The chain links TRBV5-4 to TRBJ2-7, with 8 bases matching TRBD1. The V gene's germline CDR1 is SGHNT and CDR2 YYREEE (reference sequence). This CDR3 contains 14 residues. J lost 6 bases, V lost 5 bases, and 10 bases had no gene match. Here the CDR3 reads CASSSETGVFEQYF. DNA for the CDR3: TGTGCCAGCAGTTCCGAGACAGGGGTTTTCGAGCAGTACTTC.

The chain's CDR3 is CAWSNTPTGHSNQPQHF. The CDR3 DNA reads TGTGCCTGGAGCAATACCCCGACAGGGCATAGCAATCAGCCCCAGCATTTT. This sequence joins TRBV30 and TRBJ1-5; 7 nucleotides align to TRBD1. J lost 0 bases, V lost 3 bases, and 11 bases had no gene match. The CDR3 is 17 residues long. CDR1 is GTSNPN and CDR2 is SVGIG in the germline V gene (reference sequence). Using reference TRBV30 and TRBJ1-5 for the parts outside the CDR3, the full variable domain is SQTIHQWPATLVQPVGSPLSLECTVEGTSNPNLYWYRQAAGRGLQLLFYSVGIGQISSEVPQNLSASRPQDRQFILSSKKLLLSDSGFYLCAWSNTPTGHSNQPQHFGDGTRLSIL.

V and J are TRBV19 and TRBJ1-5; no reliable D call. V dropped 6 bases and J dropped 2 bases, with 8 bases sitting between them. Germline CDR1 is LNHDA and CDR2 is SQIVND (reference sequence). The CDR3 is made up of 13 amino acids. The CDR3 DNA follows: TGTGCCAGTAGCCGAATAGGCAATCAGCCCCAGCATTTT. This sequence encodes CASSRIGNQPQHF.

The chain links TRBV30 to TRBJ2-1; 7 nucleotides line up with TRBD2. The CDR3 covers 16 residues. Germline CDR1 GTSNPN, CDR2 SVGIG (reference sequence). Trimming at V came to 1 base and at J to 4 bases, leaving 10 bases not matched to a gene. The CDR3 protein is CAWSGGGGQSYNEQFF. CDR3 nucleotides: TGTGCCTGGAGTGGGGGCGGGGGTCAATCATACAATGAGCAGTTCTTC. The full variable domain, in which reference TRBV30 and TRBJ2-1 provide the parts outside the CDR3, is SQTIHQWPATLVQPVGSPLSLECTVEGTSNPNLYWYRQAAGRGLQLLFYSVGIGQISSEVPQNLSASRPQDRQFILSSKKLLLSDSGFYLCAWSGGGGQSYNEQFFGPGTRLTVL.

The rearrangement links TRBV19 to TRBJ2-3; D is perhaps TRBD1 (6 bases). Germline V lookup: CDR1 LNHDA, CDR2 SQIVND (reference sequence). The CDR3 contains 14 residues. V dropped 5 bases and J dropped 2 bases, with 11 bases sitting between them. The CDR3 DNA reads TGTGCCAGTAGTGTGGGGGCGCACACAGATACGCAGTATTTT. Amino acid sequence: CASSVGAHTDTQYF.

This clone was recorded once. The chain recombines TRBV19 with TRBJ1-1; no definite D call. The CDR3 has 13 residues. CDR1 and CDR2 from the germline V gene are LNHDA and SQIVND (reference sequence). V was trimmed by 4 bases and J by 5 bases, leaving 11 bases between them. CDR3 in DNA: TGTGCCAGTAGTACCCGGTCAACGACTGAAGCTTTCTTT. This translates into CASSTRSTTEAFF.

The V and J genes are TRBV6-1 and TRBJ2-7; 7 bases fit TRBD1. The CDR3 has 14 amino acids. Germline trimming cut 3 bases from V and 0 bases from J; bases unmatched to any gene: 2. Germline V gene data show CDR1 as MNHNS and CDR2 as SASEGT. DNA for the CDR3: TGTGCCAGCAGTGACCGGGACAGCTCCTACGAGCAGTACTTC. It is translated as CASSDRDSSYEQYF.